This record looks at one T cell receptor (beta chain) sequence and its context. The data stem from a study of cytomegalovirus exposure and HLA in healthy donors. CDR1 SGHTS and CDR2 YDEGEE come from the germline V gene. Losses at the gene ends were 2 bases for V and 0 bases for J; bases not matched to a gene: 5. The CDR3 length is 16 residues. PCR employed 60 Vbeta and 13 Jbeta primers. The data were produced by immunoSEQ multiplex PCR, yet TCRdb's version contains in-frame clones alone and is incomplete. The sample contains roughly 100,000 clones, around 82% of which appear only once. Sequencing was performed on PBMCs. This sequence originates from a woman aged 18-29 years in good health and CMV-seropositive. The chain employs TRBV5-8 and TRBJ1-3; 7 nucleotides align to TRBD1. In DNA, the CDR3 is TGTGCCAGCAGCTTCGGGACAGTTTCCTCTGGAAACACCATATATTTT. Residues: CASSFGTVSSGNTIYF.